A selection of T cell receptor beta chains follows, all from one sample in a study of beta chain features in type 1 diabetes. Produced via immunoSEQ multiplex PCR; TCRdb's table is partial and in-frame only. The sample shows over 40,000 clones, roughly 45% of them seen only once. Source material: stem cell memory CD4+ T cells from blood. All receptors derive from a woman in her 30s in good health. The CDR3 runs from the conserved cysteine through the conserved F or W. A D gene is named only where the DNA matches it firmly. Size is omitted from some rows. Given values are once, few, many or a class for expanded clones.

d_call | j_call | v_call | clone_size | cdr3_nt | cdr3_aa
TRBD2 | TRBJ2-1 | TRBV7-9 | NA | TGTGCCAGCAGCGGCTCTTCGGGGGGACCAAGAAGCTCCTACAATGAGCAGTTCTTC | CASSGSSGGPRSSYNEQFF
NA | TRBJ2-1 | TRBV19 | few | TGTGCCAGTAGTATACTACAGGGCCCATCCTACAATGAGCAGTTCTTC | CASSILQGPSYNEQFF
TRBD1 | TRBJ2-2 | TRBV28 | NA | TGTGCCAGCAGTCGTCTTAGACAGGGGGCCGGGGAGCTGTTTTTT | CASSRLRQGAGELFF
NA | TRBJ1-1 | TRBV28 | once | TGTGCCAGCAGTTTAAACCCCTTGTTACTCGAGGACTTCCTGGGAGGGAACACTGAAGCTTTCTTT | CASSLNPLLLEDFLGGNTEAFF
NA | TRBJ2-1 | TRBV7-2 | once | TGTGCCAGCAGCTTAGCGGGGGGGGGACAGGCGTACAATGAGCAGTTCTTC | CASSLAGGGQAYNEQFF
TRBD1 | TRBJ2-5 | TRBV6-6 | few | TGTGCCAGCAGTTCCCGACAGGGAGAACGAGAGACCCAGTACTTC | CASSSRQGERETQYF
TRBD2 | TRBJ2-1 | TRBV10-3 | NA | TGTGCCATCAGGCCGGGACTAGCATATGAGCAGTTCTTC | CAIRPGLAYEQFF
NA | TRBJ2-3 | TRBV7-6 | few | TGTGCCAGCAGCTACCTCCCAGGAGGGGGGGCGGGGTCAGATACGCAGTATTTT | CASSYLPGGGAGSDTQYF
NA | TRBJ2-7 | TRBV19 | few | TGTGCCAGTAGTAGAACAGGAGGGGAGACCTACGAGCAGTACTTC | CASSRTGGETYEQYF
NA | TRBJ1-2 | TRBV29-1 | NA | TGCAGCGTTGCGTCCGGGTACTATGGCTACACCTTC | CSVASGYYGYTF
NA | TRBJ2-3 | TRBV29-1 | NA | TGCAGCGTTGACCGGGAGTTGAACACAGATACGCAGTATTTT | CSVDRELNTDTQYF
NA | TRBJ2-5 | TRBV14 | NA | TGTGCCAGCAGCCAAGGATTAGGGAGGTCGGAGACCCAGTACTTC | CASSQGLGRSETQYF
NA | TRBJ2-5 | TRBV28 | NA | TGTGCCAGCAGTTCCCCGAAACAGGTCTTCGAGACCCAGTACTTC | CASSSPKQVFETQYF
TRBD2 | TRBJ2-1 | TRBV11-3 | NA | TGTGCCAGCAGCTTAGCTAGCGGGAGAGGCTCCTACAATGAGCAGTTCTTC | CASSLASGRGSYNEQFF
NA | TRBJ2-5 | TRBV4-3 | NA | TGCGCCAGCAGCCAAGAGTGGGGGCACCAAGAGACCCAGTACTTC | CASSQEWGHQETQYF